This section outlines one T cell receptor (beta chain) sequence together with its context. Its antigen is currently unknown. This entry comes from a study of post-analysis software for immune sequencing data. General observations from the study: Relative to controls, patients had about five TRBV segments at higher frequency, with TRBV5-6, TRBV5-1 and TRBV20-1 among these. When the samples were clustered directly with F measure, those that had been prepared in the same batch showed strong co-clustering. Multiple sclerosis patients showed significantly lower normalized Chao1 diversity than controls did.

The CDR3 has 14 residues. Germline-derived CDR1 and CDR2 are SGDLS and YYNGEE. V was pared by 2 bases and J by 1 base, with 7 bases between. Unique molecular identifiers were present in the TCR beta cDNA libraries. Each sample of about 0.9 to 11 million input T cells yielded 500,000 or so cDNA molecules, so each molecule approximated one T cell. TCRdb fed the PCR reads into MiXCR, producing one record per CDR3 protein. Of 740,000 or so distinct CDR3 sequences detected, approximately 53% appear once; the ten largest clones hold 4% to 5.5%. The V call is TRBV9, the J call TRBJ2-1, with D possibly being TRBD1 (6 bases). This sequence originates from a girl aged 10-17 years with multiple sclerosis. The sequenced sample was blood. CDR3 loop: CASSVQGSYNEQFF. The CDR3 region has the DNA TGTGCCAGCAGCGTTCAGGGGTCCTACAATGAGCAGTTCTTC.